The T cell receptor (beta chain) under discussion was sequenced for a study of identical twins (dated by TCRdb to the mid-2010s). Regarding the complete study: To test whether fetal clonotypes persist, the study used deep sequencing on TCR alpha and beta repertoires from monozygotic twins, unrelated adults of various ages, and cord blood. Replicate twin experiments were performed at different times using different library preparation protocols to rule out contamination.

All donors were healthy Caucasians. The twin cohort consisted of three pairs of female monozygotic twins, all aged roughly 18 to 29 years. Positive isolation kits from Invitrogen were used to isolate the CD4+ and CD8+ T cell populations. What the research found in general, with its limitations: In monozygotic twins, recombination models systematically underestimated out-of-frame TCR alpha sharing, but the models matched the sharing seen between unrelated individuals. Zero-insertion analyses could be partly confounded by invariant T cells such as MAIT and iNKT, although diverse VJ usage argued against such confounding for most clonotypes. Because the same donors could not be followed over many years, the conclusions depended on cross-sectional statistical analysis. A weaker excess of twin sharing was found in beta out-of-frame sequences because the signal-to-noise ratio was lowered by fewer shared sequences. Fewer insertions were carried by abundant cord blood beta clonotypes; a weaker similar trend was observed in young adult naive repertoires, while no such trend was observed in memory repertoires. Compared with coincidental sharing between unrelated individuals, out-of-frame TCR alpha sequences shared between twins had an excess of sequences with low generation probability.

Worth noting for this clonotype: It lacks a known antigen. The sample holds no much larger clone one base away, and base qualities are not on file.

To prepare the library, 5' RACE was applied. The sequencing machine was an Illumina HiSeq 2000. Template switching added a universal primer binding site, and the final cDNA carried a unique molecular identifier that allowed TCR cDNA molecules to be counted accurately. Specific primers in the conserved constant-segment region were used to synthesize first-strand cDNA for TCR alpha and beta chains. Each cDNA library was double barcoded, with a SMART-Mk sample barcode plus Illumina barcodes, to control for contamination. Two successive PCR steps introduced TruSeq adapter sequences along with Illumina sample barcodes. The TCR alpha and beta cDNA libraries were sequenced on the Illumina HiSeq platform using custom primers. The authors' pipeline ran thus. MiGEC processed the raw reads to extract unique molecular identifiers, while MiXCR was used to determine the CDR3 positions. For each individual, recombination models were inferred using an EM algorithm with the repgenHMM and IGoR tools. The tcR package in R was used for shared clonotype analysis, with sharing normalized by the product of cloneset sizes. Out-of-frame nonproductive sequences were analyzed to study raw recombination free of thymic and clonal selection effects. Using fastp at Q25 and MiXCR, TCRdb reprocessed the public reads and kept productive beta chains. For every CDR3 protein sequence, its rows merge into one entry that carries the most common genes and DNA. The authors' filters were not applied to this entry. This sample has 460,000 or so distinct CDR3 sequences in its table, and 14% of those were observed once. About 0.53% of the sample is held by the ten biggest clonotypes.

The CDR3 sequence holds 17 residues, the cysteine and phenylalanine included. The DNA shown is the 51-base CDR3, in frame from base 1. Via the germline V gene, CDR1 is LGHNA and CDR2 YSLEER. The V end gives up 4 bases and the J end 2 bases, leaving 5 bases in the junction not matched to a gene. Separately, the same data were catalogued under a study of yellow fever vaccine responses in identical twins. As the second paper documents: The authors reported that the T cell response to vaccination in identical twins appeared partly convergent and partly personalized. In identical twins, the study followed T cell clones that responded to the vaccine with precision.

The sequencing input was CD4+ T cells sorted from blood. The chain links TRBV4-3 with TRBJ2-3, and 14 bases in between align with TRBD2. This sequence originates from a woman between 18 and 29 years old in good health. The CDR3 reads as follows: CASSLRLAGGHTDTQYF. The base sequence is TGCGCCAGCAGCCTAAGACTAGCGGGAGGGCACACAGATACGCAGTATTTT.